The 27 T cell receptor beta chains reported below all come from one sample, sequenced in a study of memory CD4+ T cells and cytomegalovirus serostatus. Single viable CD3+CD4+CD8-CD45RO+ cells were sorted as the memory CD4+ T cells. TCRdb's table, derived via immunoSEQ multiplex PCR, lists solely in-frame clones and lacks some. The data contain about 82,000 clones, approximately 80% of them singletons. What was sequenced was memory CD4+ T cells from blood. The receptor set was obtained from an adult in good health and CMV-seronegative.

V is TRBV5-1 and J is TRBJ1-1; weak D call: TRBD1 (5 bases). The V gene's germline CDR1 is SGHRS and CDR2 YFSETQ. The V gene lost 4 bases and the J gene lost 2 bases, with 15 bases spanning the gap. The CDR3 spans 15 residues. CDR3 amino acids: CASSPREGANTEAFF. In nucleotides, the CDR3 is TGCGCCAGCAGCCCCCGTGAAGGGGCCAACACTGAAGCTTTCTTT. Using reference TRBV5-1 and TRBJ1-1 for the parts outside the CDR3, the full variable domain is KAGVTQTPRYLIKTRGQQVTLSCSPISGHRSVSWYQQTPGQGLQFLFEYFSETQRNKGNFPGRFSGRQFSNSRSEMNVSTLELGDSALYLCASSPREGANTEAFFGQGTRLTVV.

The chain employs TRBV6-6 and TRBJ2-5, with TRBD1 as a possible D gene (5 bases). This CDR3 comprises 14 residues. Per the germline V gene, CDR1 is MNHNY and CDR2 is SVGAGI (reference sequence). Trimming took 2 bases from V and 3 from J, leaving 10 bases between them. CDR3 in DNA: TGTGCCAGCAGTTACCACGCCAGGGAAGAGACCCAGTACTTC. Residues: CASSYHAREETQYF.

This rearrangement joins TRBV27 to TRBJ1-2; D is uncertain. This CDR3 is 14 amino acids long. V was cut by 4 bases and J by 7 bases, with 16 bases left in between. CDR1 and CDR2 from the germline V gene are MNHEY and SMNVEV (reference sequence). The DNA of the CDR3 is TGTGCCAGCAGTTCGCTTGTTCGGGGATCTGGCTACACCTTC. It is translated as CASSSLVRGSGYTF.

This clone was counted between two and nine times. The chain recombines TRBV11-2 with TRBJ1-1, with no clear D. In germline, CDR1 is SGHAT, CDR2 FQNNGV. This CDR3 comprises 11 residues. The V gene lost 4 bases and the J gene lost 6 bases, with 6 bases spanning the gap. As DNA, the CDR3 is TGTGCCAGCAGCTGGACCGCTGAAGCTTTCTTT. Encoded protein: CASSWTAEAFF.

The rearrangement links TRBV14 to TRBJ2-5; D is undetermined. V shed 3 bases and J shed 2 bases, with 16 bases lying between them. The CDR3 length is 16 residues. Germline V gene data show CDR1 as SGHDN and CDR2 as FVKESK. CDR3 sequence: CASSHLGYPGQETQYF. As DNA, the CDR3 is TGTGCCAGCAGCCACCTGGGATATCCAGGACAAGAGACCCAGTACTTC.

This chain uses TRBV5-1 with TRBJ1-1; D uncertain. The germline CDR1 and CDR2 sequences are SGHRS and YFSETQ. The V end lost 0 bases, the J end lost 0 bases, and 6 bases lay between the germline ends. The CDR3 totals 14 residues. The CDR3 region is CASSLDGLNTEAFF. Here the CDR3 DNA reads TGCGCCAGCAGCTTGGATGGGTTGAACACTGAAGCTTTCTTT.

This clone was seen a handful of times. This sequence joins TRBV30 and TRBJ1-5; D not resolved. V was cut by 0 bases and J by 6 bases, with 9 bases left in between. There are 13 residues in the CDR3. The germline gives CDR1 GTSNPN, CDR2 SVGIG (reference sequence). The DNA of the CDR3 is TGTGCCTGGAGTGTACGGGGTATTCAGCCCCAGCATTTT. Protein product: CAWSVRGIQPQHF. Variable domain in full (rest from reference TRBV30 and TRBJ1-5): SQTIHQWPATLVQPVGSPLSLECTVEGTSNPNLYWYRQAAGRGLQLLFYSVGIGQISSEVPQNLSASRPQDRQFILSSKKLLLSDSGFYLCAWSVRGIQPQHFGDGTRLSIL.

The chain employs TRBV6-5 and TRBJ2-7; D call uncertain. Between the trimmed V and J ends, which lost 6 bases and 5 bases, there was a span of 8 bases. The CDR3 spans 11 residues. Germline V gene lookup returns CDR1 MNHEY and CDR2 SVGAGI. The CDR3 coding sequence is TGTGCCAGCAGGCTTCGTCACGAGCAGTACTTC. Encoded protein: CASRLRHEQYF.

This chain connects TRBV4-3 to TRBJ1-1; maybe TRBD1 (5 bases). The CDR3 runs to 16 residues. Germline loops: CDR1 LGHNA, CDR2 YSLEER. The germline V and J ends were trimmed by 0 bases and 4 bases, with 15 bases remaining between them. The DNA of the CDR3 is TGCGCCAGCAGCCAAGATCTGGGGCCGTGGGGCACTGAAGCTTTCTTT. Translating gives CASSQDLGPWGTEAFF.

The chain joins TRBV7-2 to TRBJ1-1; D is ambiguous. The germline CDR1 and CDR2 sequences are SGHTA and FQGNSA. V lost 0 bases and J 4 bases, leaving 15 bases between the germline ends. This CDR3 has 16 amino acids. The CDR3 region has the DNA TGTGCCAGCAGCTTAGCGTTTAATGACGTAGGCACTGAAGCTTTCTTT. Protein product: CASSLAFNDVGTEAFF.

In nucleotides, the CDR3 is TGCGCCAGCAGCTCCGGACTTGTCCAAGAGACCCAGTACTTC. Amino acids: CASSSGLVQETQYF. The chain couples TRBV5-1 to TRBJ2-5; a weak D match, TRBD2 (5 bases). The V end was cut by 3 bases, the J end by 1 base, with 10 bases between. The CDR3 runs to 14 residues. CDR1 is SGHRS and CDR2 is YFSETQ in the germline V gene.

This chain uses TRBV7-3 with TRBJ1-2, with 9 bases lining up with TRBD1. The CDR3 totals 14 residues. V shed 5 bases and J 6 bases; nucleotides not matched to a gene: 7. Germline loops: CDR1 SGHTA, CDR2 FQGTGA. Here the CDR3 DNA reads TGTGCCAGCAGCCCAGGACAGGGGTTGAATGGCTACACCTTC. It translates to CASSPGQGLNGYTF.

This clone was picked up one time. The chain has TRBV10-3 and TRBJ2-3, with TRBD1 identical over 9 bases. Trimming cost V 3 bases and J 4 bases; bases outside gene matches: 8. Germline CDR1 ENHRY, CDR2 SYGVKD. CDR3 length equals 16 residues. In nucleotides, the CDR3 is TGTGCCATCAGTGACCACAGGGGGCGCTTAGCAGATACGCAGTATTTT. Amino acid sequence: CAISDHRGRLADTQYF.

J is TRBJ2-3 and V is TRBV7-3, with 12 bases aligning to TRBD2. The germline gives CDR1 SGHTA, CDR2 FQGTGA. The ends lost 5 bases at V and 1 base at J; junction bases unmatched: 7. The CDR3 has 17 residues. The CDR3 DNA sequence: TGTGCCAGCAGCGCCGGACGGACTAGCGGGGGCACAGATACGCAGTATTTT. This sequence encodes CASSAGRTSGGTDTQYF.

This clone has just one count. This chain links TRBV19 with TRBJ1-1; the D gene is possibly TRBD1 (5 bases). CDR1 and CDR2 (germline): LNHDA, SQIVND (reference sequence). The V and J ends lost 4 bases and 2 bases respectively, with 14 bases between them. This CDR3 comprises 15 residues. CDR3 DNA sequence: TGTGCCAGTAGTACGGGCAGGGACGCTAACACTGAAGCTTTCTTT. As protein: CASSTGRDANTEAFF.

The rearrangement links TRBV7-9 to TRBJ2-3; possibly TRBD2 for D (6 bases). The germline gives CDR1 SEHNR, CDR2 FQNEAQ (reference sequence). With 2 bases removed from V and 2 bases from J, the gap between germline ends came to 14 bases. CDR3 length: 16 residues. In nucleotides, the CDR3 is TGTGCCAGCAGCTTAAGGAGGGATCTAGCCACAGATACGCAGTATTTT. Its protein is CASSLRRDLATDTQYF. Full variable domain (rest looked up from reference TRBV7-9 and TRBJ2-3): DTGVSQNPRHKITKRGQNVTFRCDPISEHNRLYWYRQTLGQGPEFLTYFQNEAQLEKSRLLSDRFSAERPKGSFSTLEIQRTEQGDSAMYLCASSLRRDLATDTQYFGPGTRLTVL.

V usage is TRBV7-3 and J usage is TRBJ2-3, with D maybe TRBD2 (5 bases). CDR1 and CDR2 (germline): SGHTA, FQGTGA. The ends were cut back, 2 bases at V and 8 bases at J, with 17 bases in the middle. This CDR3 has 15 residues. CDR3 region: CASSLEGTVRGTQYF. As DNA, the CDR3 is TGTGCCAGCAGCTTAGAGGGCACGGTACGGGGTACGCAGTATTTT.

The J gene is TRBJ1-5, the V gene TRBV9; no firm D call. V lost 0 bases and J 3 bases, leaving 4 bases between the germline ends. Germline CDR1 reads SGDLS; CDR2 reads YYNGEE. This CDR3 is built from 13 residues. The CDR3 region has the DNA TGTGCCAGCAGCGTAGAGCCCAATCAGCCCCAGCATTTT. Amino acids: CASSVEPNQPQHF.

The chain links TRBV28 to TRBJ2-3, with TRBD1 identical over 10 bases. CDR1 MDHEN and CDR2 SYDVKM come from the germline V gene. Unmatched junction bases numbered 4, after V lost 1 base and J lost 6 bases. This CDR3 region has 15 residues. CDR3 residues: CASSLLTGGEDTQYF. In nucleotides, the CDR3 is TGTGCCAGCAGTTTATTGACAGGGGGCGAGGATACGCAGTATTTT. The whole variable domain, remainder taken from reference TRBV28 and TRBJ2-3, is DVKVTQSSRYLVKRTGEKVFLECVQDMDHENMFWYRQDPGLGLRLIYFSYDVKMKEKGDIPEGYSVSREKKERFSLILESASTNQTSMYLCASSLLTGGEDTQYFGPGTRLTVL.

This clone was picked up a small number of times. The V gene is TRBV11-2, the J gene TRBJ1-5; a possible D gene is TRBD1 (6 bases). CDR1 and CDR2 from the germline V gene are SGHAT and FQNNGV. The CDR3 length is 15 residues. V lost 1 base and J 3 bases, leaving 10 bases between the germline ends. The CDR3 loop reads CASSLVAGDNQPQHF. CDR3 bases: TGTGCCAGCAGCTTAGTCGCAGGGGACAATCAGCCCCAGCATTTT.

The chain links TRBV11-3 to TRBJ2-7; 7 bases match TRBD2. The germline gives CDR1 SGHNT, CDR2 YENEEA. J lost 2 bases, V lost 5 bases, and 9 bases had no gene match. The CDR3 length is 15 residues. CDR3 nucleotide sequence: TGTGCCAGCAGCACCCGGGACTACCCTCCCTACGAGCAGTACTTC. Translated, it gives CASSTRDYPPYEQYF.

The table lists this clone with a count of one. The genes are TRBV30 and TRBJ1-4; no definite D call. Germline V CDR1 and CDR2: GTSNPN, SVGIG (reference sequence). The ends were cut back, 3 bases at V and 8 bases at J, with 10 bases in the middle. The CDR3 runs 12 residues. The CDR3 here is CAWSALKEKLFF. The CDR3 DNA reads as TGTGCCTGGAGCGCCCTGAAAGAAAAACTGTTTTTT.

The chain carries TRBV25-1 and TRBJ1-4; 7 bases map to TRBD1. In germline, CDR1 is MGHDK, CDR2 SYGVNS. This CDR3 has 15 amino acids. Trimming at V came to 6 bases and at J to 5 bases, leaving 9 bases not matched to a gene. The CDR3 nucleotides read TGTGCCAGCAGCCGCTTGGACAGGACGAATGAAAAACTGTTTTTT. This encodes CASSRLDRTNEKLFF. The whole variable domain, remainder taken from reference TRBV25-1 and TRBJ1-4, is EADIYQTPRYLVIGTGKKITLECSQTMGHDKMYWYQQDPGMELHLIHYSYGVNSTEKGDLSSESTVSRIRTEHFPLTLESARPSHTSQYLCASSRLDRTNEKLFFGSGTQLSVL.

The sample holds one count of this clone. The chain uses TRBV7-3 and TRBJ2-1; 11 positions agree with TRBD2. The V gene's germline CDR1 is SGHTA and CDR2 FQGTGA. The CDR3 is 15 residues long. The V gene end was trimmed by 5 bases and the J gene end by 4 bases; junction bases not matched to a gene: 4. CDR3 nucleotide sequence: TGTGCCAGCAGCCCCGGGACTAGCGGTTACAATGAGCAGTTCTTC. It encodes CASSPGTSGYNEQFF. The full variable domain, in which reference TRBV7-3 and TRBJ2-1 provide the parts outside the CDR3, is GAGVSQTPSNKVTEKGKYVELRCDPISGHTALYWYRQSLGQGPEFLIYFQGTGAADDSGLPNDRFFAVRPEGSVSTLKIQRTERGDSAVYLCASSPGTSGYNEQFFGPGTRLTVL.

This clone has a handful of counts. This rearrangement joins TRBV10-3 to TRBJ1-1, with D perhaps matching TRBD1 (5 bases). Germline values: CDR1 ENHRY, CDR2 SYGVKD. V gave up 10 bases and J gave up 5 bases, with 14 bases separating them. This CDR3 has 12 residues. CDR3: CATQPRDTEAFF. In nucleotides, the CDR3 is TGTGCCACCCAGCCCAGGGATACTGAAGCTTTCTTT.

The chain is built from TRBV2 and TRBJ1-1; D possibly corresponds to TRBD1 (6 bases). This CDR3 is 14 amino acids long. Germline V gene sequence: CDR1 SNHLY, CDR2 FYNNEI. Trimming left V 3 bases short and J 4 bases short, with 12 bases between. CDR3 protein: CASSDREGGTEAFF. Written as DNA, the CDR3 is TGTGCCAGCAGTGACAGGGAAGGGGGCACTGAAGCTTTCTTT.

The rearrangement joins TRBV7-2 to TRBJ2-1; D possibly corresponds to TRBD2 (6 bases). Trimming removed 3 bases from V and 3 bases from J, with 12 bases in between. Germline assignment: CDR1 SGHTA and CDR2 FQGNSA. The CDR3 is 15 amino acids. As DNA, the CDR3 is TGTGCCAGCAGCTTCGACGGGGGTAACTACAATGAGCAGTTCTTC. This codes for CASSFDGGNYNEQFF.